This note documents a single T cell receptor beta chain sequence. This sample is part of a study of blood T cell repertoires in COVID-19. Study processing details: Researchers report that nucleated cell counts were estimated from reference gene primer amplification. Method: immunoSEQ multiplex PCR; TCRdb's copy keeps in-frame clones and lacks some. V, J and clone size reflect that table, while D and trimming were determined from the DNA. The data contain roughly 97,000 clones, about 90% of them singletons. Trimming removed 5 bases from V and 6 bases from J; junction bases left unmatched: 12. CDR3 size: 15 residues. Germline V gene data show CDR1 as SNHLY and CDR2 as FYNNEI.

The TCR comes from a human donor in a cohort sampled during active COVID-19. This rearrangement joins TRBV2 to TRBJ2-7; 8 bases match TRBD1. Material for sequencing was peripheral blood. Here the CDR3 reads CASSPRTGSAPEQYF. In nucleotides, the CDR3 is TGTGCCAGCAGTCCAAGGACAGGGAGTGCGCCCGAGCAGTACTTC. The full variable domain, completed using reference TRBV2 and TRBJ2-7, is EPEVTQTPSHQVTQMGQEVILRCVPISNHLYFYWYRQILGQKVEFLVSFYNNEISEKSEIFDDQFSVERPDGSNFTLKIRSTKLEDSAMYFCASSPRTGSAPEQYFGPGTRLTVT.